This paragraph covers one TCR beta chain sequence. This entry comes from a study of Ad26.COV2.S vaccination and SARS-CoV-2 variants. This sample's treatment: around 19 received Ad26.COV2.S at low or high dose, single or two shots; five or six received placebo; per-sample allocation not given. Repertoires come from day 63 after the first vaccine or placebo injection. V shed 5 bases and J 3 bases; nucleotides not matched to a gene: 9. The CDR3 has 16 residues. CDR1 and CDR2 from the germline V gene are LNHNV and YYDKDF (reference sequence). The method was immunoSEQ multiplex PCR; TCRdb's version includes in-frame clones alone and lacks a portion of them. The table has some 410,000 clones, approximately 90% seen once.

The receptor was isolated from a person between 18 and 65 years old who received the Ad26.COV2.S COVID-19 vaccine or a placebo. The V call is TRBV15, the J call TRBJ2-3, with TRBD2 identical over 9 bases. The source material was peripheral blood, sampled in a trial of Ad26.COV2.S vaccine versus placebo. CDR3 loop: CATSGPSGGRTDTQYF. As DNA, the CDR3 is TGTGCCACCAGCGGGCCCAGCGGGGGGCGAACAGATACGCAGTATTTT.